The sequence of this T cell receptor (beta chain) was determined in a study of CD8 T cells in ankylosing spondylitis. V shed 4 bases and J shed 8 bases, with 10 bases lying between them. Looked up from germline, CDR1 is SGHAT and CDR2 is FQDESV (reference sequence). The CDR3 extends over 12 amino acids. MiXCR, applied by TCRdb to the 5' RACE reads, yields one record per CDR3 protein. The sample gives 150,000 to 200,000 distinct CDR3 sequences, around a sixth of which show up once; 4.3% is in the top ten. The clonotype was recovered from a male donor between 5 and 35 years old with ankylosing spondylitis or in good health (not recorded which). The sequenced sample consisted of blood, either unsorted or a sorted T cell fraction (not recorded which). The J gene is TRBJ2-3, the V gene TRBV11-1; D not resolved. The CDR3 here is CASSSTGSTQYF. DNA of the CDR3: TGTGCCAGCAGCTCCACCGGCAGTACGCAGTATTTT.